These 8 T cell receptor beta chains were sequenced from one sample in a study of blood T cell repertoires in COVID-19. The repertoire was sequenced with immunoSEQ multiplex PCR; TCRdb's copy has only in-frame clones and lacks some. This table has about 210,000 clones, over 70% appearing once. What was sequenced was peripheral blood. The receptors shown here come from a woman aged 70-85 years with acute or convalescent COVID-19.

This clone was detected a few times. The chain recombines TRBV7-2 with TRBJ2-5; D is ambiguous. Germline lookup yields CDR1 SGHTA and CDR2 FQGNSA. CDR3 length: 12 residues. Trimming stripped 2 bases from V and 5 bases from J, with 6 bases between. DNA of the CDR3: TGTGCCAGCAGCTTACAAGCGGAGACCCAGTACTTC. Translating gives CASSLQAETQYF.

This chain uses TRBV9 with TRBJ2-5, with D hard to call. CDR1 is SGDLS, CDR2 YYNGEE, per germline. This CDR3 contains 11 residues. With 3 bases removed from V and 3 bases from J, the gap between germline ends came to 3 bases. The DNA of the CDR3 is TGTGCCAGCAGCGCTAAAGAGACCCAGTACTTC. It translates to CASSAKETQYF.

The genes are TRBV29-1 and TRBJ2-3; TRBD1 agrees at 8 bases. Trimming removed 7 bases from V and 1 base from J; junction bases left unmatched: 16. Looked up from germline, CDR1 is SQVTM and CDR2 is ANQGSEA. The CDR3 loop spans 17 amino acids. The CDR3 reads CSAQGVLTGAGTDTQYF. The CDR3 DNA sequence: TGCAGCGCCCAGGGCGTACTGACAGGGGCGGGCACAGATACGCAGTATTTT.

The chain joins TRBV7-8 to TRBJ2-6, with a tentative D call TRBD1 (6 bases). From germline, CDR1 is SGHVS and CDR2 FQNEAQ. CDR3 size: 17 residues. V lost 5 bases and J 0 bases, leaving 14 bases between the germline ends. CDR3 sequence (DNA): TGTGCCAGCAGCCCCCCCGACAGGCCCTCTGGGGCCAACGTCCTGACTTTC. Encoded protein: CASSPPDRPSGANVLTF.

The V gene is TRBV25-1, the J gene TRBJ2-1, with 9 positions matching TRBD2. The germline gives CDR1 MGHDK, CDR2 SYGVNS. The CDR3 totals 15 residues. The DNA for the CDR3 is TGTGCTACTTGGGCGGGGGGGGCATCCTACAATGAGCAGTTCTTC. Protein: CATWAGGASYNEQFF. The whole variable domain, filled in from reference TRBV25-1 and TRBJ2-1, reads EADIYQTPRYLVIGTGKKITLECSQTMGHDKMYWYQQDPGMELHLIHYSYGVNSTEKGDLSSESTVSRIRTEHFPLTLESARPSHTSQYLCATWAGGASYNEQFFGPGTRLTVL.

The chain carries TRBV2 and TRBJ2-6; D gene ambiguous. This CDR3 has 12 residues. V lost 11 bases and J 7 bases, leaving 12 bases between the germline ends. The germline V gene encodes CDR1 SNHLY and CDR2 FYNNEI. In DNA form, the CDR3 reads TGTGCCTTTCAAGATCTAGCCAACGTCCTGACTTTC. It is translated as CAFQDLANVLTF. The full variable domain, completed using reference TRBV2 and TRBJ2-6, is EPEVTQTPSHQVTQMGQEVILRCVPISNHLYFYWYRQILGQKVEFLVSFYNNEISEKSEIFDDQFSVERPDGSNFTLKIRSTKLEDSAMYFCAFQDLANVLTFGAGSRLTVL.

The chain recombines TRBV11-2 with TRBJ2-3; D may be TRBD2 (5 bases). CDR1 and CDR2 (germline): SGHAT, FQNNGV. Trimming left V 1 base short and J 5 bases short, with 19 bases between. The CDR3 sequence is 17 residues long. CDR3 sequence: CASSLGAGGGGLDTQYF. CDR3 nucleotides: TGTGCCAGCAGCTTAGGGGCAGGAGGAGGTGGTTTAGATACGCAGTATTTT.

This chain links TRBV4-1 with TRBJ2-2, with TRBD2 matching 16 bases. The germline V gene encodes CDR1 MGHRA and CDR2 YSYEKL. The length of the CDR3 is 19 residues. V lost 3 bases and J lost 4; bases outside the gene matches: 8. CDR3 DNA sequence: TGCGCCAGCAGCCAGGAGGGACTAGCGGGGGGGTCGGGCACCGGGGAGCTGTTTTTT. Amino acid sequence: CASSQEGLAGGSGTGELFF.